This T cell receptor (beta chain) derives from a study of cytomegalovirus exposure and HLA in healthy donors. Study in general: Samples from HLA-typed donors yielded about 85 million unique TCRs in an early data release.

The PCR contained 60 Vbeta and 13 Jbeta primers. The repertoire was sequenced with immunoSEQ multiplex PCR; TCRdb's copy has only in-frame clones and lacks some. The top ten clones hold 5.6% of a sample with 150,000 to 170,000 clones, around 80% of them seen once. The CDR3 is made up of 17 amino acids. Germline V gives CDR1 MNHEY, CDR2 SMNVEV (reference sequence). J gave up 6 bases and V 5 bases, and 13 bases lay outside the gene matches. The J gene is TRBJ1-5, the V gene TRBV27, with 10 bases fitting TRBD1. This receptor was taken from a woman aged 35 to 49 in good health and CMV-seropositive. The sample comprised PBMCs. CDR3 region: CASSTRTGGIIGQPQHF. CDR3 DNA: TGTGCCAGCAGTACCCGGACAGGGGGTATTATCGGTCAGCCCCAGCATTTT.